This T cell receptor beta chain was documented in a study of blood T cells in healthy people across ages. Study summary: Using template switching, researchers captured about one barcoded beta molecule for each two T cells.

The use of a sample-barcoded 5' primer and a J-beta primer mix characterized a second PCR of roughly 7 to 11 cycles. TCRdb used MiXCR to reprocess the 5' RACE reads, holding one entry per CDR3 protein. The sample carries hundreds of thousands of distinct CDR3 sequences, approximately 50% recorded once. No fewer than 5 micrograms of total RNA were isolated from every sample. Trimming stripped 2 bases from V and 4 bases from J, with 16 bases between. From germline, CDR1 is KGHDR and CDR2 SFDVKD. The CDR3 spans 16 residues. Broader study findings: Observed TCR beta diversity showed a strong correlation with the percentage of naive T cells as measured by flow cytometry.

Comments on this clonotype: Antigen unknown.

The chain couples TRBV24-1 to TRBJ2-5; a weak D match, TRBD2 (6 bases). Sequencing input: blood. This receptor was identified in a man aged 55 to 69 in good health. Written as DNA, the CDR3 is TGTGCCACCAGTGATTCTCGACTAGTAGGGAGAGAGACCCAGTACTTC. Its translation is CATSDSRLVGRETQYF.